This passage covers 30 T cell receptor beta chains from one sample sequenced in a study of T cell changes during pregnancy in multiple sclerosis. Repertoires were generated with immunoSEQ multiplex PCR, while TCRdb's copy carries only in-frame clones and drops some. Of some 56,000 clones in the sample, roughly 90% were seen once. Here the sequenced sample was peripheral blood, taken in the third trimester of pregnancy. The receptors come from a female donor in good health, enrolled as a control in a pregnancy study.

V is TRBV11-1 and J is TRBJ2-3, with TRBD2 matching 8 bases. V lost 5 bases and J lost 3; bases outside the gene matches: 10. CDR1 and CDR2 (germline): SGHAT, FQDESV (reference sequence). This CDR3 is built from 16 residues. CDR3 DNA: TGTGCCAGCAGCCCCTTAGTAGCGGGACCGACAGATACGCAGTATTTT. Protein product: CASSPLVAGPTDTQYF.

The chain joins TRBV5-8 to TRBJ1-2, with TRBD1 as a possible D gene (6 bases). Germline lookup yields CDR1 SGHTS and CDR2 YDEGEE. The CDR3 length is 17 residues. With 0 bases removed from V and 3 bases from J, the gap between germline ends came to 18 bases. The CDR3 DNA sequence: TGTGCCAGCAGCTTGGAGGACAACAGGGCCTTGGACTATGGCTACACCTTC. Translating it yields CASSLEDNRALDYGYTF.

The chain couples TRBV6-1 to TRBJ1-2; perhaps TRBD1 as D (5 bases). Trimming shortened V by 7 bases and J by 4 bases, and 16 bases separated the two germline ends. Germline lookup yields CDR1 MNHNS and CDR2 SASEGT. The CDR3 is 14 amino acids. The CDR3 sequence: CASIPWGEGYGYTF. Here the CDR3 DNA reads TGTGCCAGCATCCCTTGGGGGGAAGGCTATGGCTACACCTTC.

The V call is TRBV11-2, the J call TRBJ1-3; 8 bases are shared with TRBD1. V lost 5 bases and J lost 0; bases outside the gene matches: 3. Germline V gene lookup returns CDR1 SGHAT and CDR2 FQNNGV. This CDR3 region has 15 residues. The CDR3 coding sequence is TGTGCCAGCAGCATCACAGGGGGCTCTGGAAACACCATATATTTT. This translates into CASSITGGSGNTIYF.

A word on this clone: Other DNA variants within this sample encode the same CDR3. CDR3 sequence: CASRTGGTEAFF. CDR3 DNA sequence: TGTGCCAGCAGGACAGGGGGTACTGAAGCTTTCTTT. V and J are TRBV6-6 and TRBJ1-1; TRBD1 matches 9 bases. Germline CDR1 MNHNY, CDR2 SVGAGI (reference sequence). The CDR3 is 12 residues long. Unmatched junction bases numbered 1, after V lost 6 bases and J lost 5 bases.

The genes are TRBV7-3 and TRBJ2-1; 7 bases match TRBD2. The CDR3 loop spans 14 amino acids. With V trimmed by 2 bases and J by 10 bases, 8 bases remained unmatched. CDR1 and CDR2 (germline): SGHTA, FQGTGA. The CDR3 DNA reads TGTGCCAGCAGCTTAGGGGGGGGGACGTTAGAGCAGTTCTTC. It specifies CASSLGGGTLEQFF.

A single count supports this clone. The CDR3 nucleotides are TGTGCCAGCAGTGCTACCACCGGGACAGGGCCAAACATTCAGTACTTC. It yields the protein CASSATTGTGPNIQYF. The genes are TRBV25-1 and TRBJ2-4; 9 nucleotides line up with TRBD1. The V segment lost 4 bases and the J segment 6 bases; nucleotides outside the gene matches: 10. The CDR3 runs to 16 residues. Germline V gives CDR1 MGHDK, CDR2 SYGVNS.

The rearrangement joins TRBV5-4 to TRBJ1-2; 9 bases map to TRBD1. V was clipped by 4 bases and J by 8 bases; unmatched bases: 9. CDR1 and CDR2 from the germline V gene are SGHNT and YYREEE (reference sequence). The CDR3 runs to 14 residues. The CDR3 reads CASSLPGQGTGYTF. For the CDR3, the DNA is TGTGCCAGCAGCCTACCGGGACAGGGTACGGGCTACACCTTC.

V and J are TRBV6-1 and TRBJ1-2; possibly TRBD1 for D (6 bases). Trimming took 6 bases from V and 2 from J, leaving 16 bases between them. CDR1 and CDR2 (germline): MNHNS, SASEGT. This CDR3 has 15 residues. Written as DNA, the CDR3 is TGTGCCAGCAGCGACGCTAGAGACAGGAACTATGGCTACACCTTC. This translates into CASSDARDRNYGYTF.

The table lists this clone with a count of one. This sequence joins TRBV19 and TRBJ2-7; D possibly corresponds to TRBD1 (5 bases). V lost 1 base and J 5 bases, leaving 27 bases between the germline ends. CDR1 is LNHDA and CDR2 is SQIVND in the germline V gene (reference sequence). The CDR3 runs to 19 residues. The CDR3 loop reads CASSIVHRAEQGFRNEQYF. In DNA form, the CDR3 reads TGTGCCAGTAGTATAGTTCACCGAGCCGAGCAGGGCTTTAGAAACGAGCAGTACTTC. Using reference TRBV19 and TRBJ2-7 for the parts outside the CDR3, the full variable domain is DGGITQSPKYLFRKEGQNVTLSCEQNLNHDAMYWYRQDPGQGLRLIYYSQIVNDFQKGDIAEGYSVSREKKESFPLTVTSAQKNPTAFYLCASSIVHRAEQGFRNEQYFGPGTRLTVT.

This chain uses TRBV19 with TRBJ2-3; 11 nucleotides match TRBD2. Trimming cost V 5 bases and J 0 bases; bases outside gene matches: 4. The CDR3 is 16 residues long. Germline loops: CDR1 LNHDA, CDR2 SQIVND (reference sequence). In nucleotides, the CDR3 is TGTGCCAGTAGTGGGCGACTAGCGGGGAGCACAGATACGCAGTATTTT. It is translated as CASSGRLAGSTDTQYF.

The rearrangement joins TRBV6-5 to TRBJ1-3; no firm D call. This CDR3 contains 14 residues. V was shortened by 6 bases and J by 2 bases, with 11 bases between the two germline ends. The germline CDR1 and CDR2 sequences are MNHEY and SVGAGI. CDR3: CASRGVGTGNTIYF. The CDR3 nucleotides read TGTGCCAGCAGGGGTGTCGGGACTGGAAACACCATATATTTT.

The chain couples TRBV9 to TRBJ1-3; D is undetermined. V was cut by 0 bases and J by 2 bases, with 12 bases left in between. The CDR3 length is 16 residues. Per germline, CDR1 SGDLS and CDR2 YYNGEE. CDR3 bases: TGTGCCAGCAGCGTAGATGTCCAGATACCTGGAAACACCATATATTTT. It translates to CASSVDVQIPGNTIYF.

CDR3 in DNA: TGTGCCAGCAGCGTGACTAGCGGCACTTACGAGCAGTACTTC. It is translated as CASSVTSGTYEQYF. The chain combines TRBV13 with TRBJ2-7; 9 positions agree with TRBD2. Germline lookup yields CDR1 PRHDT and CDR2 FYEKMQ (reference sequence). Trimming at V came to 5 bases and at J to 4 bases, leaving 6 bases not matched to a gene. CDR3 length: 14 residues.

The CDR3 protein is CATSKAGLGANVLTF. The CDR3 bases are TGTGCCACCAGCAAAGCGGGGCTTGGGGCCAACGTCCTGACTTTC. This rearrangement joins TRBV15 to TRBJ2-6; 7 positions match TRBD2. After removal of 4 bases from V and 3 bases from J, the junction contained 3 bases not matched to a gene. From germline, CDR1 is LNHNV and CDR2 YYDKDF (reference sequence). The CDR3 loop spans 15 amino acids.

The genes are TRBV7-3 and TRBJ2-3; 9 positions match TRBD2. The CDR3 length is 14 residues. Germline CDR1 reads SGHTA; CDR2 reads FQGTGA. V lost 4 bases, J lost 1 base, and 0 bases stayed unmatched. CDR3 amino acids: CASSSSGGTDTQYF. The CDR3 DNA is TGTGCCAGCAGCTCTAGCGGGGGCACAGATACGCAGTATTTT.

This chain joins TRBV23-1 and TRBJ2-7, with 10 bases that match TRBD1. TRBV23-1 is recorded as an ORF, its role being uncertain. V lost 2 bases, J lost 6 bases, and 19 bases stayed unmatched. The CDR3 contains 19 residues. CDR3 sequence: CASSQPCTGTGAPKGEQYF. The CDR3 nucleotides read TGCGCCAGCAGTCAACCGTGCACCGGGACAGGGGCCCCTAAGGGCGAGCAGTACTTC.

The chain is built from TRBV18 and TRBJ2-7; tentatively, D is TRBD1 (6 bases). The CDR3 totals 14 residues. With 3 bases removed from V and 4 bases from J, the gap between germline ends came to 13 bases. Per the germline V gene, CDR1 is KGHSH and CDR2 is LQKENI. The CDR3 protein is CASSPPGTFYEQYF. CDR3 DNA: TGTGCCAGCTCACCCCCCGGGACATTTTACGAGCAGTACTTC.

The genes are TRBV5-4 and TRBJ2-7; 8 bases agree with TRBD2. Per germline, CDR1 SGHNT and CDR2 YYREEE (reference sequence). V was pared by 4 bases and J by 2 bases, with 8 bases of the junction left unmatched. The CDR3 totals 15 residues. CDR3 in DNA: TGTGCCAGCAGCCCATTAGCGGGATTAGCCTACGAGCAGTACTTC. As protein: CASSPLAGLAYEQYF.

This chain connects TRBV11-2 to TRBJ1-3; D gene uncertain. V was cut by 5 bases and J by 2 bases, with 10 bases left in between. Germline values: CDR1 SGHAT, CDR2 FQNNGV. The CDR3 has 14 residues. The CDR3 sequence is CASSPHETGNTIYF. The CDR3 bases are TGTGCCAGCAGCCCCCATGAGACTGGAAACACCATATATTTT. The full variable domain, in which reference TRBV11-2 and TRBJ1-3 provide the parts outside the CDR3, is EAGVAQSPRYKIIEKRQSVAFWCNPISGHATLYWYQQILGQGPKLLIQFQNNGVVDDSQLPKDRFSAERLKGVDSTLKIQPAKLEDSAVYLCASSPHETGNTIYFGEGSWLTVV.

In DNA form, the CDR3 reads TGCGCCAGCAGGATGCTATCGGGAGTTTGGTCAGATACGCAGTATTTT. Protein product: CASRMLSGVWSDTQYF. The rearrangement joins TRBV10-2 to TRBJ2-3; TRBD2 might be the D (6 bases). This CDR3 is 16 amino acids long. CDR1 WSHSY and CDR2 SAAADI come from the germline V gene. The germline V and J ends were trimmed by 6 bases and 4 bases, with 20 bases remaining between them.

CDR3: CASRRSFPTDTQYF. In nucleotides, the CDR3 is TGTGCCAGCAGAAGGAGCTTCCCCACAGATACGCAGTATTTT. This rearrangement joins TRBV27 to TRBJ2-3, with D unresolved. Trimming took 6 bases from V and 2 from J, leaving 12 bases between them. The CDR3 consists of 14 residues. The germline gives CDR1 MNHEY, CDR2 SMNVEV (reference sequence).

The chain couples TRBV18 to TRBJ2-6; TRBD2 matches at 12 bases. V lost 3 bases and J lost 4; bases outside the gene matches: 4. Germline V gene sequence: CDR1 KGHSH, CDR2 LQKENI. This CDR3 is built from 17 residues. CDR3 DNA sequence: TGTGCCAGCTCACCCCTAGCGGGAGGGCTCGGGGCCAACGTCCTGACTTTC. Translated: CASSPLAGGLGANVLTF.

This clone came up many times. The chain recombines TRBV2 with TRBJ2-1, with TRBD2 as a possible D gene (5 bases). Germline loops: CDR1 SNHLY, CDR2 FYNNEI. The CDR3 loop spans 11 amino acids. Trimming took off 7 bases at V and 10 bases at J, with 11 bases between the two ends. CDR3 in amino acids: CASIREIEQFF. The DNA for the CDR3 is TGTGCCAGCATAAGGGAGATCGAGCAGTTCTTC.

The CDR3 DNA sequence: TGTGCCAGCAGTCCCGGGACAGGGGTAACAGATACGCAGTATTTT. Translating it yields CASSPGTGVTDTQYF. The chain links TRBV7-6 to TRBJ2-3; 10 bases fit TRBD1. Trimming took 6 bases from V and 3 from J; bases not matched to a gene: 6. CDR1 is SGHVS and CDR2 is FNYEAQ in the germline V gene. The length of the CDR3 is 15 residues. The full variable domain, with the rest looked up from reference TRBV7-6 and TRBJ2-3, is GAGVSQSPRYKVTKRGQDVALRCDPISGHVSLYWYRQALGQGPEFLTYFNYEAQQDKSGLPNDRFSAERPEGSISTLTIQRTEQRDSAMYRCASSPGTGVTDTQYFGPGTRLTVL.

A single count supports this clone. The chain is built from TRBV15 and TRBJ1-6, with D hard to call. Trimming left V 3 bases short and J 6 bases short, with 15 bases between. Germline values: CDR1 LNHNV, CDR2 YYDKDF (reference sequence). The CDR3 is made up of 16 amino acids. The CDR3 DNA reads TGTGCCACCAGCAGTCTTTTTCGGAGCCCTAATTCACCCCTCCACTTT. This translates into CATSSLFRSPNSPLHF.

The V and J genes are TRBV19 and TRBJ2-7; weak D call: TRBD2 (7 bases). CDR1 and CDR2 from the germline V gene are LNHDA and SQIVND (reference sequence). The CDR3 spans 14 residues. V was trimmed by 5 bases and J by 4 bases, leaving 15 bases between them. In DNA form, the CDR3 reads TGTGCCAGTAGTCGTCGGGGGGCGCAGTACGAGCAGTACTTC. It specifies CASSRRGAQYEQYF.

This sequence joins TRBV6-1 and TRBJ2-6; D call uncertain. The germline V and J ends were trimmed by 11 bases and 2 bases, with 16 bases remaining between them. Looked up from germline, CDR1 is MNHNS and CDR2 is SASEGT. The CDR3 length is 15 residues. For the CDR3, the DNA is TGTGCCGAGGCAGAATACTTAACTGGGGCCAACGTCCTGACTTTC. It codes for CAEAEYLTGANVLTF.

The chain couples TRBV10-3 to TRBJ2-1; D is unclear. The CDR3 consists of 14 residues. The V gene lost 4 bases and the J gene lost 2 bases, with 9 bases spanning the gap. Germline V gives CDR1 ENHRY, CDR2 SYGVKD. CDR3 sequence reads: CAISGQTTYNEQFF. The CDR3 DNA follows: TGTGCCATCAGTGGGCAGACAACCTACAATGAGCAGTTCTTC.

The chain links TRBV7-8 to TRBJ1-3; the D is unclear. This CDR3 has 15 residues. The germline V gene encodes CDR1 SGHVS and CDR2 FQNEAQ. Trimming cost V 2 bases and J 0 bases, with 8 bases left between them. The CDR3 DNA follows: TGTGCCAGCAGCTTATTCCAAATCTCTGGAAACACCATATATTTT. Its protein product is CASSLFQISGNTIYF.